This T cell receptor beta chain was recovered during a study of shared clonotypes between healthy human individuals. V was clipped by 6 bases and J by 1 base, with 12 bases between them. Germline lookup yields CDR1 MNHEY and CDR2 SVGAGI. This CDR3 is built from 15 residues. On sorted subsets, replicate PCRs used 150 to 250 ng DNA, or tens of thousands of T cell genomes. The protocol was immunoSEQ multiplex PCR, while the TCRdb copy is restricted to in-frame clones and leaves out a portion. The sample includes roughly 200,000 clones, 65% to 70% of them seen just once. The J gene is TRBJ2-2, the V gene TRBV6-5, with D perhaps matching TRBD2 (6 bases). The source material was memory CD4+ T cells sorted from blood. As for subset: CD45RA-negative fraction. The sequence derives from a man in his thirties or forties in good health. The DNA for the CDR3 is TGTGCCAGCAGCCAAAGGGGAGGGAACACCGGGGAGCTGTTTTTT. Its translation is CASSQRGGNTGELFF.